These 4 T cell receptor beta chains came from one sample sequenced in a study of blood T cell repertoires in COVID-19. Measured with immunoSEQ multiplex PCR; TCRdb has only the in-frame clones, and not every one. This repertoire shows 90,000 to 130,000 clones, 86% found once; its top ten account for 4% to 5.5%. Sequenced material: peripheral blood. These receptors were taken from a man between 35 and 55 years old with acute or convalescent COVID-19.

The rearrangement joins TRBV19 to TRBJ1-1, with 10 bases aligning to TRBD1. Unmatched junction bases numbered 13, after V lost 8 bases and J lost 1 base. CDR1 and CDR2 (germline): LNHDA, SQIVND (reference sequence). The CDR3 has 17 amino acids. DNA of the CDR3: TGTGCCAGTGCCGGAATGACAGGGGGCGCGGGGAACACTGAAGCTTTCTTT. This encodes CASAGMTGGAGNTEAFF. Supplemented by reference TRBV19 and TRBJ1-1, the full variable domain reads DGGITQSPKYLFRKEGQNVTLSCEQNLNHDAMYWYRQDPGQGLRLIYYSQIVNDFQKGDIAEGYSVSREKKESFPLTVTSAQKNPTAFYLCASAGMTGGAGNTEAFFGQGTRLTVV.

J is TRBJ2-1 and V is TRBV11-2; TRBD2 aligns across 12 bases. Germline CDR1 is SGHAT and CDR2 is FQNNGV. The CDR3 is made up of 17 amino acids. V was pared by 1 base and J by 6 bases, with 7 bases of the junction left unmatched. DNA for the CDR3: TGTGCCAGCAGCTTAGCCCGACTAGCGGGAGTCAGCAATGAGCAGTTCTTC. Translated, it gives CASSLARLAGVSNEQFF.

This chain uses TRBV6-5 with TRBJ1-2, with a possible D match to TRBD1 (6 bases). CDR3 size: 13 residues. Germline V gene sequence: CDR1 MNHEY, CDR2 SVGAGI. V was shortened by 4 bases and J by 8 bases, with 14 bases between the two germline ends. CDR3 in DNA: TGTGCCAGCAGTTCACCAGGGGTCAAAGGCTACACCTTC. This translates into CASSSPGVKGYTF.

The chain uses TRBV19 and TRBJ2-7, with TRBD1 matching over 10 bases. CDR1 and CDR2 (germline): LNHDA, SQIVND (reference sequence). V gave up 4 bases and J gave up 4 bases; unmatched junction bases: 10. CDR3 length: 16 amino acids. The CDR3 loop is CASSSWRPGQGYEQYF. The CDR3, as DNA: TGTGCCAGTAGTAGCTGGCGGCCGGGACAGGGGTACGAGCAGTACTTC. Filled out from reference TRBV19 and TRBJ2-7, the complete variable domain reads DGGITQSPKYLFRKEGQNVTLSCEQNLNHDAMYWYRQDPGQGLRLIYYSQIVNDFQKGDIAEGYSVSREKKESFPLTVTSAQKNPTAFYLCASSSWRPGQGYEQYFGPGTRLTVT.